Listed below are T cell receptor beta chains from one sample, sequenced in a study of blood T cell repertoires in COVID-19. Measured with immunoSEQ multiplex PCR; TCRdb has only the in-frame clones, and not every one. The sample yields roughly 280,000 clones, approximately 86% seen once. Sequenced sample: peripheral blood. The receptor set was obtained from a man between 18 and 35 years old with active or convalescent COVID-19. CDR3s include the opening cysteine and the closing phenylalanine or tryptophan. A D gene is named only where the DNA matches it firmly. Rows may omit the clone size; those that give it use once, few, many or a size class.

j_call d_call v_call clone_size cdr3_aa cdr3_nt
TRBJ2-2 TRBD1 TRBV11-2 . CASSRRQGADGELFF TGTGCCAGCAGCCGGAGACAGGGGGCGGACGGGGAGCTGTTTTTT
TRBJ2-7 TRBD1 TRBV5-1 . CASSLVTGNSYEQYF TGCGCCAGCAGCTTAGTGACAGGGAATTCCTACGAGCAGTACTTC
TRBJ1-5 . TRBV2 . CASSPTGPGQPQHF TGTGCCAGCAGCCCCACAGGGCCCGGTCAGCCCCAGCATTTT
TRBJ2-7 . TRBV7-9 . CASSLDPGGPHEQYF TGTGCCAGCAGCTTGGACCCCGGGGGGCCCCACGAGCAGTACTTC
TRBJ2-3 . TRBV6-1 . CASSEVRVSTDTQYF TGTGCCAGCAGTGAAGTCAGGGTGAGCACAGATACGCAGTATTTT
TRBJ1-2 . TRBV5-1 . CASRFWGRDYGYTF TGCGCCAGCCGATTTTGGGGCAGGGATTATGGCTACACCTTC
TRBJ2-7 TRBD2 TRBV5-4 . CASISGKGEQYF TGTGCCAGCATTAGCGGGAAGGGCGAGCAGTACTTC
TRBJ2-3 . TRBV5-4 . CASSLDGDTQYF TGTGCCAGCAGCTTAGACGGGGATACGCAGTATTTT
TRBJ2-1 TRBD2 TRBV6-2/TRBV6-3 . CASSIAGEQFF TGTGCCAGCAGTATAGCGGGGGAGCAGTTCTTC
TRBJ1-4 . TRBV18 . CASSTGGDEKLFF TGTGCCAGCTCAACGGGGGGCGATGAAAAACTGTTTTTT
TRBJ2-7 TRBD1 TRBV4-1 . CASSVGQGPYEQYF TGCGCCAGCAGCGTAGGACAGGGACCCTACGAGCAGTACTTC
TRBJ1-6 TRBD1 TRBV5-4 . CASSLETGGSPLHF TGTGCCAGCAGCTTGGAAACAGGGGGATCACCCCTCCACTTT
TRBJ1-2 . TRBV28 . CASRQTANYGYTF TGTGCCAGCAGACAGACAGCCAACTATGGCTACACCTTC
TRBJ2-5 TRBD1 TRBV2 . CASNPRLGTEASKTQYF TGTGCCAGCAACCCGCGGTTAGGGACAGAAGCCTCCAAGACCCAGTACTTC
TRBJ1-1 . TRBV2 . CASAREWTENTEAFF TGTGCCAGCGCAAGAGAATGGACAGAGAACACTGAAGCTTTCTTT
TRBJ1-4 . TRBV3-1/TRBV3-2 . CASSRRQGIDHFF TGTGCCAGCAGCCGGAGGCAGGGGATCGACCATTTTTTT
TRBJ2-1 . TRBV7-2 . CASSIPGHHNEQFF TGTGCCAGCAGCATACCGGGACACCACAATGAGCAGTTCTTC
TRBJ2-6 . TRBV5-4 many CASSFIESGANVLTF TGTGCCAGCAGCTTCATTGAGTCTGGGGCCAACGTCCTGACTTTC
TRBJ2-3 . TRBV5-1 . CASSLGHHTDTQYF TGCGCCAGCAGCTTGGGACACCACACAGATACGCAGTATTTT
TRBJ1-1 . TRBV28 once CASSLYDRSFF TGTGCCAGCAGTTTATACGACAGGTCTTTCTTT
TRBJ1-4 . TRBV4-1 . CASSQDGVANEKLFF TGCGCCAGCAGCCAAGACGGGGTAGCTAATGAAAAACTGTTTTTT
TRBJ1-1 . TRBV12-3/TRBV12-4 few CASQTAGNTEAFF TGTGCCAGCCAAACGGCGGGTAACACTGAAGCTTTCTTT
TRBJ1-2 . TRBV14 . CASSRATNYGYTF TGTGCCAGCAGCCGCGCCACTAACTATGGCTACACCTTC
TRBJ2-1 . TRBV3-1/TRBV3-2 . CASSQVGYNEQFF TGTGCCAGCAGCCAAGTCGGTTACAATGAGCAGTTCTTC
TRBJ2-3 TRBD2 TRBV27 . CASSLTSVTDTQYF TGTGCCAGCAGTTTGACTAGCGTCACAGATACGCAGTATTTT
TRBJ1-1 . TRBV7-3 . CASSETGSSEAFF TGTGCCAGCAGCGAGACAGGCTCCAGCGAAGCTTTCTTT
TRBJ1-1 TRBD1 TRBV6-6 . CASSYPRTGYTEAFF TGTGCCAGCAGTTACCCGCGGACAGGCTACACTGAAGCTTTCTTT
TRBJ2-7 TRBD2 TRBV20-1 . CSASRGTSGSPSYEQYF TGCAGTGCTAGTCGCGGGACTAGCGGGAGTCCCTCCTACGAGCAGTACTTC
TRBJ2-3 . TRBV19 . CASSIDPSTDTQYF TGTGCCAGTAGTATAGATCCTTCCACAGATACGCAGTATTTT
TRBJ1-1 . TRBV4-2 . CASSRTGGMNTEAFF TGTGCCAGCAGCCGGACGGGAGGTATGAACACTGAAGCTTTCTTT
TRBJ2-3 TRBD1 TRBV13 few CASSFTGTGNADTQYF TGTGCCAGCAGCTTTACCGGGACAGGGAACGCAGATACGCAGTATTTT
TRBJ1-5 . TRBV6-5 . CASGWASQPQHF TGTGCCAGCGGGTGGGCCAGCCAGCCCCAGCATTTT
TRBJ1-2 . TRBV2 few CASSEGWNRLGYTF TGTGCCAGCAGTGAGGGCTGGAACCGGTTGGGCTACACCTTC
TRBJ1-4 . TRBV28 . CASLQYATNEKLFF TGTGCCAGCTTACAGTACGCAACTAATGAAAAACTGTTTTTT
TRBJ2-1 . TRBV28 once CASSSVRVFNNEQFF TGTGCCAGCAGTTCAGTCAGGGTCTTTAACAATGAGCAGTTCTTC
TRBJ2-7 . TRBV5-4 few CASSLGASYEQYF TGTGCCAGCAGCTTGGGGGCTTCCTACGAGCAGTACTTC
TRBJ2-7 TRBD1 TRBV6-6 . CASSVQGSYEQYF TGTGCCAGCAGTGTACAGGGGTCCTACGAGCAGTACTTC
TRBJ1-3 . TRBV3-1/TRBV3-2 . CASSPIISSGNTIYF TGTGCCAGCAGTCCTATCATATCCTCTGGAAACACCATATATTTT
TRBJ2-5 TRBD1 TRBV5-6 . CASSGEMTGGSETQYF TGTGCCAGCAGCGGCGAGATGACAGGGGGGAGCGAGACCCAGTACTTC
TRBJ2-7 TRBD2 TRBV11-1 . CASSLGLAGGYEQYF TGTGCCAGCAGCCTGGGACTAGCGGGAGGTTACGAGCAGTACTTC
TRBJ2-7 . TRBV7-2 . CASSLWWEEAYEQYF TGTGCCAGCAGCTTATGGTGGGAGGAGGCCTACGAGCAGTACTTC
TRBJ2-5 TRBD1 TRBV28 . CASSGDRGVQTQYF TGTGCCAGCAGTGGGGACAGGGGTGTGCAGACCCAGTACTTC
TRBJ1-5 . TRBV12-3/TRBV12-4 few CASSERVNQPQHF TGTGCCAGCAGTGAACGGGTCAATCAGCCCCAGCATTTT
TRBJ1-1 . TRBV6-5 . CASTDQGAEAFF TGTGCCAGCACCGACCAGGGTGCTGAAGCTTTCTTT
TRBJ2-1 TRBD1 TRBV5-4 . CASSPLVVRDRGYEQFF TGTGCCAGCAGCCCCCTGGTTGTGCGGGACAGGGGATACGAGCAGTTCTTC
TRBJ2-6 TRBD1 TRBV7-2 . CASTSQGANVGANVLTF TGTGCCAGCACCTCGCAGGGGGCGAACGTTGGGGCCAACGTCCTGACTTTC
TRBJ2-1 . TRBV2 . CASTEVLKYEQFF TGTGCCAGCACGGAGGTTTTGAAGTATGAGCAGTTCTTC
TRBJ1-1 . TRBV2 . CASSDNRNTEAFF TGTGCCAGCAGTGATAACAGGAACACTGAAGCTTTCTTT
TRBJ2-3 . TRBV7-3 . CASSPGGPRTDTQYF TGTGCCAGCAGCCCCGGGGGGCCACGTACAGATACGCAGTATTTT
TRBJ1-2 TRBD1 TRBV5-1 . CASSPEGDRGIGYTF TGCGCCAGCAGCCCTGAGGGGGACAGGGGAATTGGCTACACCTTC
TRBJ2-7 . TRBV3-1/TRBV3-2 once CASSSWAGYEQYF TGTGCCAGCAGCTCGTGGGCAGGCTACGAGCAGTACTTC
TRBJ1-4 TRBD1 TRBV19 . CASSSGQGDEKLFF TGTGCCAGTAGTTCGGGACAGGGGGATGAAAAACTGTTTTTT
TRBJ2-3 . TRBV6-5 . CASTLGLTNTDTQYF TGTGCCAGCACCCTTGGACTAACCAACACAGATACGCAGTATTTT
TRBJ1-1 TRBD1 TRBV6-6 . CASTSRGAAMNTEAFF TGTGCCAGCACCTCCAGGGGGGCAGCCATGAACACTGAAGCTTTCTTT
TRBJ1-4 . TRBV18 . CASSPQDTTNEKLFF TGTGCCAGCTCACCACAGGACACAACTAATGAAAAACTGTTTTTT